This record covers a single TCR beta chain. The sample is drawn from a study of T cell responses to AZD1222 COVID-19 vaccine. The CDR3 is 15 amino acids. Trimming shortened V by 1 base and J by 1 base, and 9 bases separated the two germline ends. Germline CDR1 and CDR2: SGHVS and FQNEAQ. Sequencing was performed with immunoSEQ multiplex PCR; in TCRdb, only in-frame clones are kept and a portion is missing. The data show some 40,000 clones, 80% seen once. The chain uses TRBV7-8 and TRBJ2-3; D remains ambiguous. The TCR was taken from an adult in good health. Sequencing was performed on peripheral blood, taken on day 0 of AZD1222 vaccination. The CDR3 DNA follows: TGTGCCAGCAGCTTAGTTAGGCAGGGCACAGATACGCAGTATTTT. Protein product: CASSLVRQGTDTQYF.